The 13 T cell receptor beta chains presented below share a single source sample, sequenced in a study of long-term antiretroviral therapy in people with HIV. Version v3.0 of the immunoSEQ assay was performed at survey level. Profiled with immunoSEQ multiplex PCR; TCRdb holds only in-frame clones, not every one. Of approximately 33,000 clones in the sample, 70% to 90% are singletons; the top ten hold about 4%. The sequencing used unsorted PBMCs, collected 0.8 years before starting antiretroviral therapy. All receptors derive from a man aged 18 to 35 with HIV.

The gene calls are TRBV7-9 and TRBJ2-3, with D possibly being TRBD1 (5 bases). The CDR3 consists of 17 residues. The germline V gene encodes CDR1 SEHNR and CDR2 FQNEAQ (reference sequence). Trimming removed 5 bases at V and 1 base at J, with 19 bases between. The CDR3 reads CASSPPLGPYGTDTQYF. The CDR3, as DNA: TGTGCCAGCAGCCCGCCTCTGGGGCCCTACGGCACAGATACGCAGTATTTT.

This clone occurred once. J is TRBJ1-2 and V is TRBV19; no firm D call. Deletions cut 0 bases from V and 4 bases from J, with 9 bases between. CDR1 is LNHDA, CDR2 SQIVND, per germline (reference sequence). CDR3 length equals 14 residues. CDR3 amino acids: CASSIDTASYGYTF. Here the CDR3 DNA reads TGTGCCAGTAGTATAGATACAGCCTCCTATGGCTACACCTTC.

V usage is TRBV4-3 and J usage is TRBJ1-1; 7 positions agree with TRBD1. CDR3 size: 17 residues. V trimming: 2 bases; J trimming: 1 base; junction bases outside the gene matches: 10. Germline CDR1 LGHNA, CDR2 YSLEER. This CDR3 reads CASSQFTGVGGNTEAFF. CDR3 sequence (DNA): TGCGCCAGCAGCCAATTCACAGGGGTCGGGGGGAACACTGAAGCTTTCTTT.

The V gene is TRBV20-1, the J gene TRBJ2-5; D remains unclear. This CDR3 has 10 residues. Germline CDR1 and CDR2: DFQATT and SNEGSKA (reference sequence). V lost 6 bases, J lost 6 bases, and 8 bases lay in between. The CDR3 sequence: CSARAKTQYF. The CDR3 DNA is TGCAGTGCAAGGGCGAAGACCCAGTACTTC.

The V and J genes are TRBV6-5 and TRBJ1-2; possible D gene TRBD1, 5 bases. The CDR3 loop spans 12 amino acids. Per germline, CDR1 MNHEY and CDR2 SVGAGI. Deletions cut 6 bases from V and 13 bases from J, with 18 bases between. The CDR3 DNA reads TGTGCCAGCAGATCCATCGGGGCTCCCTCCACCTTC. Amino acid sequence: CASRSIGAPSTF.

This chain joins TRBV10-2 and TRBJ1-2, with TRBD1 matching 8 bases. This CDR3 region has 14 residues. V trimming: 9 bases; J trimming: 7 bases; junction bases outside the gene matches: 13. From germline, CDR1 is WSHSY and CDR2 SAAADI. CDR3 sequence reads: CASLPGQGSSGYTF. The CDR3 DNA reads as TGCGCCAGTCTGCCAGGACAGGGATCTTCTGGCTACACCTTC.

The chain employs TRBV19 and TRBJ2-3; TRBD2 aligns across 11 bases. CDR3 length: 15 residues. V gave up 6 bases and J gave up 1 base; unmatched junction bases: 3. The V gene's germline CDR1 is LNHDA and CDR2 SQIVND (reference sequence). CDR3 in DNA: TGTGCCAGTAGCACTAGCGGGAGAGGCACAGATACGCAGTATTTT. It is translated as CASSTSGRGTDTQYF.

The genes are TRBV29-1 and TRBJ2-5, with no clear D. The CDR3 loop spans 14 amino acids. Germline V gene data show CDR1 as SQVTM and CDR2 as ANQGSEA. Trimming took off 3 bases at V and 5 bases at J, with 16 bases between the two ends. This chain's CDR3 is CSVDEGQSMETQYF. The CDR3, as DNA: TGCAGCGTTGATGAAGGGCAGTCAATGGAGACCCAGTACTTC.

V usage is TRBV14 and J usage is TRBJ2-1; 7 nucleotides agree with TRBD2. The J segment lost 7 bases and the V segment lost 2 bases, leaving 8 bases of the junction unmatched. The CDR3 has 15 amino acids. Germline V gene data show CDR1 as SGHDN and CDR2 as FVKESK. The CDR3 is CASSQTRTRGNEQFF. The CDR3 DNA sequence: TGTGCCAGCAGCCAAACCAGGACTAGAGGGAATGAGCAGTTCTTC.

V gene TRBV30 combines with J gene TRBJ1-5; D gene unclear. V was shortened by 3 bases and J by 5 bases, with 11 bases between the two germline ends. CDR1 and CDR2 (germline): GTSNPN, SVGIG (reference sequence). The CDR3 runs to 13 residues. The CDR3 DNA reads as TGTGCCTGGAGCCAGGCTAATCATCAGCCCCAGCATTTT. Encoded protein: CAWSQANHQPQHF.

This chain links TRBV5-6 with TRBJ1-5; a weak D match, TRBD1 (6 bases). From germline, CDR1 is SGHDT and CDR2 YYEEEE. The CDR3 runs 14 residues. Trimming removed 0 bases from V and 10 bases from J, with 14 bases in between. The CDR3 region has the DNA TGTGCCAGCAGCTTGGGGGCAGGGGCCACACCCCAGCATTTT. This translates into CASSLGAGATPQHF.

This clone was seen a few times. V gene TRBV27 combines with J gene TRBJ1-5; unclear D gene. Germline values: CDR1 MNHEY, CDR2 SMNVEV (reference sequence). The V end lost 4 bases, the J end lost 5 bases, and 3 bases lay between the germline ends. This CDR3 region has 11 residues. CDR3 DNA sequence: TGTGCCAGCAGTTCCTATCAGCCCCAGCATTTT. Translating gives CASSSYQPQHF.

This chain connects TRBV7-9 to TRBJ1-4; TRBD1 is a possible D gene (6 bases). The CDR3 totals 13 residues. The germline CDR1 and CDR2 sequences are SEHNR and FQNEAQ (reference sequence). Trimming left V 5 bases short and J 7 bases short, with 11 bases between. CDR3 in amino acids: CASSPPQGEKLFF. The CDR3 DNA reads TGTGCCAGCAGCCCCCCACAGGGTGAAAAACTGTTTTTT.